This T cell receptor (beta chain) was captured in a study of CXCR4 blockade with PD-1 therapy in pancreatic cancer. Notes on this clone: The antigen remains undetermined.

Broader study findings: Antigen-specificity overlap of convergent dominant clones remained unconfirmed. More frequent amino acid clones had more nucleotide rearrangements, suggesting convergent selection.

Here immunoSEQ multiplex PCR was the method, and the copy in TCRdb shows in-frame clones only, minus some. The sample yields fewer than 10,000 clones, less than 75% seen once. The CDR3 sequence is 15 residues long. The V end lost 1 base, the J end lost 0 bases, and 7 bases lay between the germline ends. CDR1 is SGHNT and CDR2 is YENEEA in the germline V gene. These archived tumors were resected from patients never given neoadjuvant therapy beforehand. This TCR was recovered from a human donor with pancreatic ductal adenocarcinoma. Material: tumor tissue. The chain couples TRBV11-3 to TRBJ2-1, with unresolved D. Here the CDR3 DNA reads TGTGCCAGCAGCTTAGTCTCGGCCTCCTACAATGAGCAGTTCTTC. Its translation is CASSLVSASYNEQFF.